The 14 T cell receptor beta chains below come from one sample, sequenced in a study of blood T cell repertoires in COVID-19. Sequencing was performed with immunoSEQ multiplex PCR; in TCRdb, only in-frame clones are kept and a portion is missing. The profile shows approximately 180,000 clones, 80% to 95% of them singletons. The sample comprised peripheral blood. These receptors were collected from a man between 45 and 60 years old with acute or convalescent COVID-19.

This clone was seen a single time. At one boundary the junction diverges from the germline segment, which might be a read error. V and J are TRBV28 and TRBJ1-2, with TRBD1 as a possible D gene (5 bases). This CDR3 spans 11 amino acids. Germline loops: CDR1 MDHEN, CDR2 SYDVKM. The DNA for the CDR3 is TGTGCCAGCAGTTTGCGCCAGGGACTGTACTTC. Translation: CASSLRQGLYF.

For the CDR3, the DNA is TGTGCCACCAGTGAGCCGGGACAGGGTCATCAGCCCCAGCATTTT. It is translated as CATSEPGQGHQPQHF. The rearrangement uses TRBV24-1 and TRBJ1-5; 9 bases are a match to TRBD1. Germline trimming cut 4 bases from V and 5 bases from J; bases unmatched to any gene: 5. CDR3 size: 15 residues. Germline V gene sequence: CDR1 KGHDR, CDR2 SFDVKD.

This sequence joins TRBV6-5 and TRBJ2-3; 7 bases are a match to TRBD1. J was trimmed by 3 bases and V by 4 bases; bases with no gene match: 4. The CDR3 consists of 14 residues. Per germline, CDR1 MNHEY and CDR2 SVGAGI. CDR3: CASSSPTGTDTQYF. DNA for the CDR3: TGTGCCAGCAGTTCCCCGACAGGGACAGATACGCAGTATTTT.

This clone was seen a single time. V is TRBV7-8 and J is TRBJ2-7; tentatively, D is TRBD1 (5 bases). Per the germline V gene, CDR1 is SGHVS and CDR2 is FQNEAQ. CDR3 length equals 11 residues. V lost 5 bases and J 6 bases, leaving 8 bases between the germline ends. Written as DNA, the CDR3 is TGTGCCAGCAGCCTAAGGGGCGAGCAGTACTTC. Its protein product is CASSLRGEQYF.

This chain joins TRBV3-1 (or the pseudogene TRBV3-2) and TRBJ2-5, with D tentatively TRBD1 (6 bases). The CDR3 consists of 14 residues. Germline CDR1 reads LGHDT; CDR2 reads YNNKEL (reference sequence). Trimming removed 0 bases from V and 5 bases from J, with 10 bases in between. The CDR3 is CASSQEPQGETQYF. DNA of the CDR3: TGTGCCAGCAGCCAAGAGCCCCAGGGGGAGACCCAGTACTTC.

The chain carries TRBV7-2 and TRBJ1-5; unclear D gene. Between the trimmed V and J ends, which lost 1 base and 9 bases, there was a span of 10 bases. Germline CDR1 reads SGHTA; CDR2 reads FQGNSA. The CDR3 covers 13 residues. The DNA of the CDR3 is TGTGCCAGCAGCTTAGAGGGAGCATCGCCCCAGCATTTT. Its protein product is CASSLEGASPQHF.

This chain links TRBV11-2 with TRBJ1-2; weak D call: TRBD1 (6 bases). The CDR3 consists of 15 residues. Looked up from germline, CDR1 is SGHAT and CDR2 is FQNNGV. Trimming took 3 bases from V and 5 from J, leaving 16 bases between them. The CDR3: CASSFNREKGYGYTF. The CDR3 DNA sequence: TGTGCCAGCAGCTTTAACAGGGAGAAGGGTTATGGCTACACCTTC.

In DNA form, the CDR3 reads TGTGCCAGTCGCGAAAAAGCGGGAGGGGCCCTCTACAATGAGCAGTTCTTC. Translated, it gives CASREKAGGALYNEQFF. The V gene is TRBV2, the J gene TRBJ2-1, with TRBD2 identical over 10 bases. Germline V lookup: CDR1 SNHLY, CDR2 FYNNEI. Germline trimming cut 9 bases from V and 3 bases from J; bases unmatched to any gene: 14. This CDR3 has 17 amino acids.

This chain links TRBV27 with TRBJ2-1, with 7 bases identical to TRBD2. CDR3 length: 16 residues. The trim removed 4 bases at V and 1 base at J, leaving 7 bases unmatched. Germline values: CDR1 MNHEY, CDR2 SMNVEV (reference sequence). CDR3: CASSSWASGSYNEQFF. CDR3 bases: TGTGCCAGCAGTTCCTGGGCTAGCGGTTCCTACAATGAGCAGTTCTTC.

The chain carries TRBV18 and TRBJ1-1; 11 bases line up with TRBD1. In germline, CDR1 is KGHSH, CDR2 LQKENI. V lost 3 bases to trimming and J lost 5 bases; unmatched junction nucleotides: 5. The CDR3 contains 15 residues. In nucleotides, the CDR3 is TGTGCCAGCTCACCTACCGGGACAGGGGGGACTGAAGCTTTCTTT. It specifies CASSPTGTGGTEAFF.

The rearrangement joins TRBV15 to TRBJ1-1; no clear D. Trimming shortened V by 1 base and J by 3 bases, and 3 bases separated the two germline ends. The CDR3 contains 12 residues. Germline V CDR1 and CDR2: LNHNV, YYDKDF (reference sequence). DNA of the CDR3: TGTGCCACCAGCAGAGGGCACACTGAAGCTTTCTTT. This encodes CATSRGHTEAFF.

In DNA form, the CDR3 reads TGTGCCTGGAGTCGAGGTTACAATGAGCAGTTCTTC. This codes for CAWSRGYNEQFF. The chain recombines TRBV30 with TRBJ2-1; no reliable D call. Trimming cost V 2 bases and J 4 bases, with 6 bases left between them. The CDR3 totals 12 residues. Per germline, CDR1 GTSNPN and CDR2 SVGIG (reference sequence). Filled out from reference TRBV30 and TRBJ2-1, the complete variable domain reads SQTIHQWPATLVQPVGSPLSLECTVEGTSNPNLYWYRQAAGRGLQLLFYSVGIGQISSEVPQNLSASRPQDRQFILSSKKLLLSDSGFYLCAWSRGYNEQFFGPGTRLTVL.

The V and J genes are TRBV25-1 and TRBJ2-7; no reliable D call. V was clipped by 6 bases and J by 6 bases, with 9 bases between them. CDR1 is MGHDK and CDR2 is SYGVNS in the germline V gene. This CDR3 has 11 amino acids. This chain's CDR3 is CASSRLAEQYF. CDR3 in DNA: TGTGCCAGCAGCCGACTCGCCGAGCAGTACTTC.

This clone was seen only a few times. The V gene is TRBV7-9, the J gene TRBJ2-5; 8 bases agree with TRBD2. In germline, CDR1 is SEHNR, CDR2 FQNEAQ (reference sequence). This CDR3 spans 16 amino acids. V dropped 2 bases and J dropped 5; count of bases not matched to a gene: 10. The CDR3, as DNA: TGTGCCAGCAGCTTACCACGAGCGGGAGTACGGGAGACCCAGTACTTC. It yields the protein CASSLPRAGVRETQYF.